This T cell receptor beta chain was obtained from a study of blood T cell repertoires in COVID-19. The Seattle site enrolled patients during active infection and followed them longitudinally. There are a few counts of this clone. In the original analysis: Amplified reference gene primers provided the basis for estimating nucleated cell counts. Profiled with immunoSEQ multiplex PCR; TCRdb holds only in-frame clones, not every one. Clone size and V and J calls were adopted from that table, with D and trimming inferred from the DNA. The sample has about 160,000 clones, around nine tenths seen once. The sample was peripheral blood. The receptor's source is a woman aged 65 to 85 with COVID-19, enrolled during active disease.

CDR3 amino acids: CASSDRAGGDTQYF. CDR3 bases: TGCGCCAGCAGCGACCGAGCAGGGGGAGATACGCAGTATTTT. The chain links TRBV5-1 to TRBJ2-3, with TRBD1 matching 7 bases. With 4 bases clipped from V and 5 bases from J, the junction kept 7 bases outside the gene matches. The germline CDR1 and CDR2 sequences are SGHRS and YFSETQ. The CDR3 is 14 residues long.